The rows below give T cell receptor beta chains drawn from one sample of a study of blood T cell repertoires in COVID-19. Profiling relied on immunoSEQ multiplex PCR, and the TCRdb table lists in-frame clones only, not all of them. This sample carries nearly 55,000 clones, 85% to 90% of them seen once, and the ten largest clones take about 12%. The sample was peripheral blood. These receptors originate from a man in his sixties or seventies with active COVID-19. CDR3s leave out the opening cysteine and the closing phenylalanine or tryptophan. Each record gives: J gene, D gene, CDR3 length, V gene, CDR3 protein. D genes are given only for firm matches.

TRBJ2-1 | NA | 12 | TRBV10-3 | AISDSNGGNEQF
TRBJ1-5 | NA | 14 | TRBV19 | ASSIAAGISNQPQH
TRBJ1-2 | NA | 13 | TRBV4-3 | ASSQDTYTNYGYT
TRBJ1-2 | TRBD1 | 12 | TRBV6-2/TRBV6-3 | ASSSDRGRGGYT
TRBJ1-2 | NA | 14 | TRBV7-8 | ASSRTGGEFNYGYT
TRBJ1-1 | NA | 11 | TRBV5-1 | ASSFVRLTEAF
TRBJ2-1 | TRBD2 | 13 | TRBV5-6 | ASSLVGGAYNEQF
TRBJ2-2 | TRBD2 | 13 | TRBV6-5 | ANSQGLPATGELF
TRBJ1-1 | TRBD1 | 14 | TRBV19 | ASSSLRGQGSTEAF
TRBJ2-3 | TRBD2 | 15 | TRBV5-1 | ASSISGGRSMADTQY
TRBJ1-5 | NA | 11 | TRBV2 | ASSGQPLRPQH